Below, 10 T cell receptor beta chains from the same sample are listed, as sequenced in a study of spatial heterogeneity in lung cancer. Time point: sample taken at primary tumor resection. TCRdb used MiXCR to reprocess the 5' RACE reads, holding one entry per CDR3 protein. Of around 5,000 distinct CDR3 sequences in the sample, 7% to 8.5% are singletons; the top ten hold approximately 19%. For these TCRs, the target antigens are not known. Study-level results: It was found that expanded intratumoral alpha and beta TCR counts tracked tumor mutation counts.

Sequenced here: lung tumor tissue, sampled at surgery. The origin of the receptors is a male donor with early-stage non-small cell lung cancer.

The chain employs TRBV2 and TRBJ2-7, with a tentative D call TRBD2 (5 bases). The CDR3 is made up of 16 amino acids. The germline gives CDR1 SNHLY, CDR2 FYNNEI. V was pared by 2 bases and J by 2 bases, with 16 bases between. DNA of the CDR3: TGTGCCAGCAGTGAAATGGCCCCTTTGAGGGCCTACGAGCAGTACTTC. Protein product: CASSEMAPLRAYEQYF.

At least ten counts were recorded for this clonotype. The CDR3 is CASSLATLAGYNEQFF. In DNA, the CDR3 is TGTGCCAGCAGCTTGGCCACGCTAGCGGGGTACAATGAGCAGTTCTTC. The chain employs TRBV5-8 and TRBJ2-1; 9 bases align to TRBD2. The V and J ends lost 0 bases and 4 bases, in that order; junction bases with no gene match: 5. The germline V gene has CDR1 SGHTS and CDR2 YDEGEE. The CDR3 consists of 16 residues.

This clonotype counts as medium-sized (0.01 to 0.1%). The gene calls are TRBV1 and TRBJ1-5. TRBV1 corresponds to a pseudogene. The CDR3 covers 14 residues. CDR3 region: CTSSQRDINQPQHF. CDR3 sequence (DNA): TGCACCAGCAGCCAAAGGGATATCAATCAGCCCCAGCATTTT.

By share, this clonotype counts as medium-sized. V gene TRBV29-1 combines with J gene TRBJ2-7; 10 nucleotides match TRBD2. The CDR3 totals 14 residues. V gave up 8 bases and J gave up 4 bases; unmatched junction bases: 11. Germline-derived CDR1 and CDR2 are SQVTM and ANQGSEA. The DNA for the CDR3 is TGCAGCATACGAGGACTAGCGGATCAATACGAGCAGTACTTC. This encodes CSIRGLADQYEQYF.

This clonotype was observed a handful of times. The V gene is TRBV5-1, the J gene TRBJ2-3, with 13 bases aligning to TRBD2. This CDR3 is built from 14 residues. The ends lost 5 bases at V and 3 bases at J; junction bases unmatched: 0. Germline values: CDR1 SGHRS, CDR2 YFSETQ. The CDR3 protein is CASRGLAGTDTQYF. As DNA, the CDR3 is TGCGCCAGCAGGGGACTAGCGGGAACAGATACGCAGTATTTT.

This clonotype has a handful of counts. The chain carries TRBV6-5 and TRBJ2-7; possibly TRBD1 or TRBD2 for D (5 bases each). The CDR3 is made up of 11 amino acids. Germline CDR1 and CDR2: MNHEY and SVGAGI. V lost 2 bases and J 13 bases, leaving 12 bases between the germline ends. CDR3 in amino acids: CASSYGTRAYF. DNA for the CDR3: TGTGCCAGCAGTTACGGGACCCGGGCCTACTTC.

This clonotype was observed at least ten times. This chain uses TRBV9 with TRBJ1-6; D call uncertain. Trimming stripped 0 bases from V and 10 bases from J, with 8 bases between. The CDR3 is 13 residues long. Germline CDR1 and CDR2: SGDLS and YYNGEE. The CDR3 DNA reads TGTGCCAGCAGCGTAGATGACGAATCACCCCTCCACTTT. The encoded protein is CASSVDDESPLHF.

At least ten counts were recorded for this clonotype. The chain's CDR3 is CASSARQGTGELFF. The CDR3 bases are TGTGCCAGCAGCGCCCGACAGGGCACCGGGGAGCTGTTTTTT. V is TRBV9 and J is TRBJ2-2; 7 nucleotides match TRBD1. This CDR3 is built from 14 residues. From germline, CDR1 is SGDLS and CDR2 YYNGEE. Losses at the gene ends were 3 bases for V and 4 bases for J; bases not matched to a gene: 3.

This clonotype appeared many times. This chain joins TRBV4-2 and TRBJ1-5; 8 positions agree with TRBD1. CDR3 size: 13 residues. The trim removed 6 bases at V and 6 bases at J, leaving 4 bases unmatched. Germline CDR1 LGHNA, CDR2 YNFKEQ. CDR3 bases: TGTGCCAGCAGTGGACAGGGCACTCAGCCCCAGCATTTT. It specifies CASSGQGTQPQHF.

In its sample, this clonotype ranks as medium-sized. The rearrangement links TRBV7-2 to TRBJ2-7; weak D call: TRBD2 (6 bases). The V and J ends lost 5 bases and 3 bases respectively, with 14 bases between them. This CDR3 region has 14 residues. Germline values: CDR1 SGHTA, CDR2 FQGNSA. CDR3 nucleotide sequence: TGTGCCAGCAGCCGGTCTCGGGAGAGCTACGAGCAGTACTTC. This sequence encodes CASSRSRESYEQYF.